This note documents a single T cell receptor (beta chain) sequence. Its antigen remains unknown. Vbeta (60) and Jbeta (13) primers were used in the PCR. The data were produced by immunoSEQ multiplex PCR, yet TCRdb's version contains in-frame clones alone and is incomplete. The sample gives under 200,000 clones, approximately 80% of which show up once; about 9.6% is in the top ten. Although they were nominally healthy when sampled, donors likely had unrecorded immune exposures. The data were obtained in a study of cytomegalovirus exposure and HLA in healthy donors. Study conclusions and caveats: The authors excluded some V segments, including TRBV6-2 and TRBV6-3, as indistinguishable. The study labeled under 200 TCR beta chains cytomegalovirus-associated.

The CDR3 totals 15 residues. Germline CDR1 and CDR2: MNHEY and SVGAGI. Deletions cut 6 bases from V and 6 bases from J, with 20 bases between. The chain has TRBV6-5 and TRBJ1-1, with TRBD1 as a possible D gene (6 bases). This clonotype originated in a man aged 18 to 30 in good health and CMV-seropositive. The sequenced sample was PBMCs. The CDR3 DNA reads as TGTGCCAGCAGAACTGACAGGTTCCGAGTTGCTGAAGCTTTCTTT. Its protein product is CASRTDRFRVAEAFF.